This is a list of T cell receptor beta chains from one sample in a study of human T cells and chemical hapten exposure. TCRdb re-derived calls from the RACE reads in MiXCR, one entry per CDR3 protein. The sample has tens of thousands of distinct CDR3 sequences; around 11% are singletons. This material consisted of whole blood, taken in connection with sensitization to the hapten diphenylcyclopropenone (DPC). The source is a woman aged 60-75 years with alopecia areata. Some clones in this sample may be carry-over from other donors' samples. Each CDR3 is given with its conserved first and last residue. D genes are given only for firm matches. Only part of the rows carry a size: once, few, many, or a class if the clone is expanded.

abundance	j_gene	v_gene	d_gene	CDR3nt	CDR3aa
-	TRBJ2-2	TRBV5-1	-	TGCGCCAGCAGCTCCGCCCCGATAACCGGGGAGCTGTTTTTT	CASSSAPITGELFF
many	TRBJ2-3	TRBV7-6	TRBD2	TGTGCCAGCAGCTTGAGGCTAGCGGGGCCCTTACGCACAGATACGCAGTATTTT	CASSLRLAGPLRTDTQYF
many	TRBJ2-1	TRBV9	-	TGTGCCAGCAGCCCGACGCCCTACAATGAGCAGTTCTTC	CASSPTPYNEQFF
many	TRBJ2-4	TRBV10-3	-	TGTGCCATCAGTGCTTTTGGGGACGGCAAAAACATTCAGTACTTC	CAISAFGDGKNIQYF
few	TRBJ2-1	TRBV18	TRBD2	TGTGCCAGCTCCCCCAGCAGTACTAGCGGGGGCAATGAGCAGTTCTTC	CASSPSSTSGGNEQFF
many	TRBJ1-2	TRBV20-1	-	TGCAGTGCGGGGGGTCGAGGGTCCTATGGCTACACCTTC	CSAGGRGSYGYTF
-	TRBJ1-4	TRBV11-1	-	TGTGCCAGCAGCTCCCAGGGGAATGAAAAACTGTTTTTT	CASSSQGNEKLFF
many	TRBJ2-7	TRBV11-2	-	TGTGCCAGCAGCTTCGGAGGGGAATACGAGCAGTACTTC	CASSFGGEYEQYF
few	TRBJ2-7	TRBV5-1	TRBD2	TGCGCCAGCAGCTTGGCTAGTAGCGGGGCGGGGGAGCAGTACTTC	CASSLASSGAGEQYF
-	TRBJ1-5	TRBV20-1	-	TGCAGTGCTAGGGCTTCCGCGGATCAGCCCCAGCATTTT	CSARASADQPQHF
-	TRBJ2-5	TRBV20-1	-	TGCAGTGCTAGTGTTGGAAGCCGGGCCCAGTACTTC	CSASVGSRAQYF
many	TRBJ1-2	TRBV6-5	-	TGTGCCAGCAGTTACTCGAACGGGGCCTATGGCTACACCTTC	CASSYSNGAYGYTF
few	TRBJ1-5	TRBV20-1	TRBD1	TGCAGTGCTCAGGGGGGGGCTCAGCCCCAGCATTTT	CSAQGGAQPQHF
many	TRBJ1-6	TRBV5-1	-	TGCGCCAGCAGCTTAGGGGCGAAAAATTCACCCCTCCACTTT	CASSLGAKNSPLHF
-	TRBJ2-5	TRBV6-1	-	TGTGCCAGCAGTGATTTAGGAAGGGGAGAGACCCAGTACTTC	CASSDLGRGETQYF
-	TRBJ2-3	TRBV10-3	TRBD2	TGTGCCACGGGGAGGGAACTTGGAGTAGATACGCAGTATTTT	CATGRELGVDTQYF
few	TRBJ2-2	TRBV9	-	TGTGCCAGCAGCGTAGAGGGCACCGGGGAGCTGTTTTTT	CASSVEGTGELFF
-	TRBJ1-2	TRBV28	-	TGTGCCAGCATCCAACAGGGTTTCTATGGCTACACCTTC	CASIQQGFYGYTF
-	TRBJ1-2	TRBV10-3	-	TGTGCCATCAGTGAGAACAGGGACTATGGCTACACCTTC	CAISENRDYGYTF
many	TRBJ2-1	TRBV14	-	TGTGCCAGCAGCCAATACTCCTACAATGAGCAGTTCTTC	CASSQYSYNEQFF
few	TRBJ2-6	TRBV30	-	TGTGCCCGCGCAAGCTCTGGGGCCAACGTCCTGACTTTC	CARASSGANVLTF
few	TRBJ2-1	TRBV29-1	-	TGCAGCGTTGCCGGCGGGGACAATGAGCAGTTCTTC	CSVAGGDNEQFF
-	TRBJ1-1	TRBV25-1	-	TGTGCCAGCAGTGAACTCGGCGCGGGGCCGAGGAGGAACACTGAAGCTTTCTTT	CASSELGAGPRRNTEAFF
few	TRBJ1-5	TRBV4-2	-	TGTGCCAGCAGCCAAGACGGGCAGGGGTATAGCAATCAGCCCCAGCATTTT	CASSQDGQGYSNQPQHF
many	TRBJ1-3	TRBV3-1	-	TGTGCCAGCAGCCAAGATTACCAGGTTACCATATATTTT	CASSQDYQVTIYF
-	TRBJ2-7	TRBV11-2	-	TGTGCCAGCAGCTCACGGACGCCTAGAGCCTACGAGCAGTACTTC	CASSSRTPRAYEQYF
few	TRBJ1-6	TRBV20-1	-	TGCAGTGCCTCCCTCGGATCACCCCTCCACTTT	CSASLGSPLHF
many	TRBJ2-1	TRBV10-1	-	TGCGCCAGCAGTTCTGAAATCAATGAGCAGTTCTTC	CASSSEINEQFF
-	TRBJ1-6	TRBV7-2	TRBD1	TGTGCCAGCAGCCCTGACAGGGCGGTGGGTTCACCCCTCCACTTT	CASSPDRAVGSPLHF
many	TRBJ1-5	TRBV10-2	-	TGCGCCAGCAGTGAGTGGATCAGCAATCAGCCCCAGCATTTT	CASSEWISNQPQHF
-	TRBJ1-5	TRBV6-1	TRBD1	TGTGCCAGCAGTGACCTACAGGGGAATCAGCCCCAGCATTTT	CASSDLQGNQPQHF